This T cell receptor beta chain is drawn from a study of response to subunit inactivated influenza vaccine. TCRdb ran MiXCR on the RT-PCR reads and lists one entry per CDR3 protein. The data hold almost 250,000 distinct CDR3 sequences, with 9% to 15% observed a single time. Germline values: CDR1 SEHNR, CDR2 FQNEAQ (reference sequence). This CDR3 is 16 amino acids long. V was trimmed by 4 bases and J by 6 bases, leaving 20 bases between them. The sample here was non-naive T cells sorted from PBMCs, taken 14 to 15 days before vaccination. V and J are TRBV7-9 and TRBJ2-3, with D possibly matching TRBD2 (6 bases). This TCR derives from a man aged 45-60 years who received an inactivated influenza vaccine. CDR3 DNA sequence: TGTGCCAGCAGCTCAAGGAGCGGGCGGGTTTCGGATACGCAGTATTTT. Amino acid sequence: CASSSRSGRVSDTQYF. The full variable domain, with the rest looked up from reference TRBV7-9 and TRBJ2-3, is DTGVSQNPRHKITKRGQNVTFRCDPISEHNRLYWYRQTLGQGPEFLTYFQNEAQLEKSRLLSDRFSAERPKGSFSTLEIQRTEQGDSAMYLCASSSRSGRVSDTQYFGPGTRLTVL.